This T cell receptor beta chain came from a study of neurological immune-mediated disorders. To note about this clonotype: This could be a read error, since a much larger clone is one nucleotide away.

As for the cDNA, it was generated by 5'RACE with 10-nucleotide random UMIs. TCRdb independently ran MiXCR on the 5' RACE reads; one entry per CDR3 protein. This table has 43,000 or so distinct CDR3 sequences, around an eighth appearing once. V dropped 6 bases and J dropped 2 bases, with 14 bases sitting between them. In germline, CDR1 is SGHTA, CDR2 FQGTGA. The CDR3 spans 15 residues. As to time point: longitudinal time-point 3. This receptor was identified in a man between 25 and 39 years old in good health. Sequenced: PBMCs. The rearrangement uses TRBV7-3 and TRBJ2-1; possibly TRBD1 for D (6 bases). The CDR3 spells CASRRNREPYNEQFF. DNA of the CDR3: TGTGCCAGCAGACGTAACAGGGAACCCTACAATGAGCAGTTCTTC.